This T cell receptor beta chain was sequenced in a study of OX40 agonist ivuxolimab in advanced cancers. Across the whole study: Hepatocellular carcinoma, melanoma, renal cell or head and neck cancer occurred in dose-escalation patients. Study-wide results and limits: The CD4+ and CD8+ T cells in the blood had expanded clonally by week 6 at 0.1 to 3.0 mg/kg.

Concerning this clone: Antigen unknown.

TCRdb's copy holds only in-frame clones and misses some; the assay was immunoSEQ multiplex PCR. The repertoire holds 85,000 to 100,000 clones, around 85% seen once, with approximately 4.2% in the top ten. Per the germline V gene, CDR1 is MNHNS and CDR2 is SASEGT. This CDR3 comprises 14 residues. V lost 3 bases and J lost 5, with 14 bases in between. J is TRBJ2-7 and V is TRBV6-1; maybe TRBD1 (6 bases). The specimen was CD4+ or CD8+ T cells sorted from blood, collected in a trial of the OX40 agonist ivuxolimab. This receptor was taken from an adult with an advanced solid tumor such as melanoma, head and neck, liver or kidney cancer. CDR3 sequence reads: CASSDNQGLNEQYF. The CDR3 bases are TGTGCCAGCAGTGATAATCAGGGGCTCAACGAGCAGTACTTC.